This TCR beta chain was documented in a study of technical replicates of blood from a handful of donors. Sequencing was performed with immunoSEQ multiplex PCR; in TCRdb, only in-frame clones are kept and a portion is missing. The data contain 50,000 to 70,000 clones, 88% of them singletons. This clone occurred once. Different DNA sequences within this sample yield the same CDR3. CDR1 SGHRS and CDR2 YFSETQ come from the germline V gene. V lost 0 bases and J 6 bases, leaving 4 bases between the germline ends. The CDR3 loop spans 11 amino acids. The rearrangement joins TRBV5-1 to TRBJ2-7; unclear D gene. The sequencing sample was made of PBMCs. The clonotype was recovered from a human donor in good health. Some clones in this sample may be carry-over from other donors' samples. CDR3 sequence: CASSLAGEQYF. Written as DNA, the CDR3 is TGCGCCAGCAGCTTGGCCGGCGAGCAGTACTTC.